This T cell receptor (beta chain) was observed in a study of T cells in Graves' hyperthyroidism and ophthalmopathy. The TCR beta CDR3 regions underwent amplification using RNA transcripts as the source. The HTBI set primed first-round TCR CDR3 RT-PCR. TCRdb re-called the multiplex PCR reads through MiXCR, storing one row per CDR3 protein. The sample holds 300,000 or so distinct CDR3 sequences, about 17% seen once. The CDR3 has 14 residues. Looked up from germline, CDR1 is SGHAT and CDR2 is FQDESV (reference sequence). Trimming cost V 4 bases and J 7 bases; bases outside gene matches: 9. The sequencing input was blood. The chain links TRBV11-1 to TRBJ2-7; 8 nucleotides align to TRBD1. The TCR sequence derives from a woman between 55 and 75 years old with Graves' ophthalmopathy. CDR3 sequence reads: CASSSDRDAGEQYF. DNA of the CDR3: TGTGCCAGCAGCTCGGACAGGGACGCGGGTGAGCAGTACTTC.